This record covers a single T cell receptor (beta chain). Its antigen is undetermined. The data belong to a study of OX40 agonist ivuxolimab in advanced cancers. Broader study findings: Among expanded peripheral T cells, antigen specificity went undetermined. The study observed clonal expansion of CD4+ and CD8+ blood T cells by week 6 at 0.1 to 3.0 mg/kg. In general, CD8+ T cells held more expanded clones than CD4+ did, on average.

Measured with immunoSEQ multiplex PCR; TCRdb has only the in-frame clones, and not every one. The sample holds tens of thousands of clones, roughly 86% seen once. Germline V gene data show CDR1 as SGHNT and CDR2 as YYREEE (reference sequence). V trimming: 3 bases; J trimming: 5 bases; junction bases outside the gene matches: 6. The CDR3 is made up of 14 amino acids. This chain joins TRBV5-4 and TRBJ2-5, with 8 bases that match TRBD2. Sequencing was performed on CD4+ or CD8+ T cells sorted from blood, taken in a trial of the OX40 agonist ivuxolimab. This clonotype was sampled from an adult with an advanced solid tumor such as melanoma, head and neck, liver or kidney cancer. The CDR3 DNA follows: TGTGCCAGCAGCTCTCGGGGGGGGTCGGAGACCCAGTACTTC. Its protein product is CASSSRGGSETQYF.